Listed here are 26 T cell receptor beta chains from one sample, sequenced in a study of T cell repertoires and HLA-DP antigens. No antigen is known for these receptors. Profiling relied on immunoSEQ multiplex PCR, and the TCRdb table lists in-frame clones only, not all of them. Here the sample spans around 110,000 clones, over 90% being singletons. Sequencing was carried out using CD4+ T cells from PBMCs. The receptors were gathered from a woman younger than 35 in good health and CMV-seronegative.

This clone was seen just once. The rearrangement uses TRBV15 and TRBJ2-5, with D tentatively TRBD1 (5 bases). This CDR3 has 15 residues. Germline V CDR1 and CDR2: LNHNV, YYDKDF (reference sequence). V lost 1 base, J lost 4 bases, and 13 bases lay in between. CDR3 nucleotide sequence: TGTGCCACCAGCAGAGCTCTAACTGGGGCAGAGACCCAGTACTTC. Its translation: CATSRALTGAETQYF.

In this sample, this clone turned up once. The chain combines TRBV15 with TRBJ2-1, with 13 positions matching TRBD2. The CDR3 has 16 amino acids. Losses at the gene ends were 2 bases for V and 10 bases for J; bases not matched to a gene: 8. Germline V gives CDR1 LNHNV, CDR2 YYDKDF (reference sequence). The CDR3 DNA follows: TGTGCCACCAGCAGACCCGGGACTAGCGGGGTCCGGGAGCAGTTCTTC. Protein: CATSRPGTSGVREQFF.

The chain uses TRBV28 and TRBJ1-2; a possible D gene is TRBD1 (5 bases). CDR3 length equals 14 residues. CDR1 is MDHEN and CDR2 is SYDVKM in the germline V gene. V shed 7 bases and J shed 6 bases, with 18 bases lying between them. The CDR3 reads CASTSSGRGNGYTF. The CDR3 region has the DNA TGTGCCAGCACCTCCTCAGGGAGGGGAAATGGCTACACCTTC.

The chain links TRBV10-3 to TRBJ1-1; possibly TRBD1 for D (5 bases). This CDR3 has 13 amino acids. Germline CDR1 reads ENHRY; CDR2 reads SYGVKD. The V and J ends lost 4 bases and 4 bases respectively, with 10 bases between them. The CDR3: CAISGTGFTEAFF. CDR3 sequence (DNA): TGTGCCATCAGTGGAACAGGATTCACTGAAGCTTTCTTT.

The chain uses TRBV15 and TRBJ1-5; 7 bases fit TRBD1. The CDR3 contains 17 residues. The germline CDR1 and CDR2 sequences are LNHNV and YYDKDF (reference sequence). Germline trimming cut 3 bases from V and 4 bases from J; bases unmatched to any gene: 12. CDR3: CATSRSSRQGKNQPQHF. The CDR3 nucleotides read TGTGCCACCAGCAGGAGCTCACGACAGGGCAAAAATCAGCCCCAGCATTTT.

The chain employs TRBV5-8 and TRBJ1-2, with a tentative D call TRBD1 (6 bases). Trimming left V 4 bases short and J 3 bases short, with 16 bases between. The CDR3 runs 15 residues. The germline CDR1 and CDR2 sequences are SGHTS and YDEGEE. CDR3 in amino acids: CASSPKVQGYYGYTF. The CDR3 DNA reads as TGTGCCAGCAGCCCTAAGGTGCAGGGGTACTATGGCTACACCTTC.

The V call is TRBV6-6, the J call TRBJ2-7, with 8 positions matching TRBD2. Germline CDR1 MNHNY, CDR2 SVGAGI (reference sequence). This CDR3 contains 13 residues. The V segment lost 5 bases and the J segment 5 bases; nucleotides outside the gene matches: 5. CDR3 nucleotide sequence: TGTGCCAGCAGTCGGACTAGCCCCCACGAGCAGTACTTC. This codes for CASSRTSPHEQYF.

The J gene is TRBJ1-1, the V gene TRBV6-5; perhaps TRBD1 as D (5 bases). Trimming pared 0 bases from V and 10 bases from J, leaving 18 bases between. CDR1 and CDR2 from the germline V gene are MNHEY and SVGAGI. This CDR3 is built from 15 residues. This CDR3 is CASSYSGTFGVGAFF. The CDR3 nucleotides are TGTGCCAGCAGTTACTCAGGGACCTTTGGCGTGGGAGCTTTCTTT.

The chain joins TRBV6-5 to TRBJ1-5; 11 nucleotides match TRBD1. The CDR3 loop spans 15 amino acids. The V gene end was trimmed by 5 bases and the J gene end by 4 bases; junction bases not matched to a gene: 4. From germline, CDR1 is MNHEY and CDR2 SVGAGI. The CDR3 nucleotides are TGTGCCAGCAGTCCGGGGACAGGGGGTAATCAGCCCCAGCATTTT. Protein product: CASSPGTGGNQPQHF.

The rearrangement uses TRBV28 and TRBJ2-7; 8 bases are a match to TRBD1. CDR1 is MDHEN, CDR2 SYDVKM, per germline. The CDR3 is made up of 13 amino acids. V gave up 5 bases and J gave up 2 bases; unmatched junction bases: 2. The CDR3 reads CASSRQGPYEQYF. CDR3 DNA sequence: TGTGCCAGCAGTCGACAGGGGCCCTACGAGCAGTACTTC.

The CDR3 sequence: CATPVGVNYGYTF. CDR3 DNA sequence: TGTGCCACTCCCGTGGGGGTTAACTATGGCTACACCTTC. V and J are TRBV27 and TRBJ1-2; the D gene is possibly TRBD1 (5 bases). Trimming removed 10 bases at V and 1 base at J, with 13 bases between. The CDR3 spans 13 residues. Looked up from germline, CDR1 is MNHEY and CDR2 is SMNVEV (reference sequence).

The gene calls are TRBV18 and TRBJ1-5, with D unclear. CDR1 and CDR2 from the germline V gene are KGHSH and LQKENI. The CDR3 contains 13 residues. V was trimmed by 4 bases and J by 1 base, leaving 5 bases between them. CDR3 in DNA: TGTGCCAGCTCACAACACAGCAATCAGCCCCAGCATTTT. Its protein product is CASSQHSNQPQHF.

The CDR3 coding sequence is TGTGCCAGCAGCGTAGCAGGAGATCAGCCCCAGCATTTT. Amino acids: CASSVAGDQPQHF. The rearrangement uses TRBV9 and TRBJ1-5; D is ambiguous. V dropped 0 bases and J dropped 5 bases, with 6 bases sitting between them. There are 13 residues in the CDR3. Germline assignment: CDR1 SGDLS and CDR2 YYNGEE.

This clone showed up just once. This sequence joins TRBV28 and TRBJ1-5; 7 nucleotides line up with TRBD1. The V and J ends lost 7 bases and 9 bases, in that order; junction bases with no gene match: 12. The germline V gene has CDR1 MDHEN and CDR2 SYDVKM. The length of the CDR3 is 14 residues. CDR3 loop: CASKRGPGVRPQHF. The CDR3, as DNA: TGTGCCAGCAAAAGGGGGCCGGGGGTACGGCCCCAGCATTTT.

The genes are TRBV7-9 and TRBJ1-3, with D possibly matching TRBD1 (6 bases). V gave up 1 base and J gave up 4 bases, with 8 bases separating them. The CDR3 is made up of 14 amino acids. In germline, CDR1 is SEHNR, CDR2 FQNEAQ (reference sequence). Here the CDR3 reads CASSLVGTGNTIYF. CDR3 nucleotide sequence: TGTGCCAGCAGCTTAGTAGGGACAGGAAACACCATATATTTT.

About this clone itself: A read error may produce the germline difference seen at one junction end. J is TRBJ2-3 and V is TRBV7-2; no reliable D call. This CDR3 contains 12 residues. From germline, CDR1 is SGHTA and CDR2 FQGNSA. Here the CDR3 reads CASSLITITPFF. The DNA for the CDR3 is TGTGCCAGCAGCTTAATCACTATTACCCCTTTCTTT.

The CDR3 coding sequence is TGTGCCAGCACCCAGGGAAGAGATCAGCCCCAGCATTTT. Amino acid sequence: CASTQGRDQPQHF. This sequence joins TRBV5-5 and TRBJ1-5; D is perhaps TRBD1 (5 bases). The CDR3 consists of 13 residues. With 6 bases removed from V and 5 bases from J, the gap between germline ends came to 12 bases. Germline V gene sequence: CDR1 SGHKS, CDR2 YYEKEE (reference sequence).

The J gene is TRBJ1-1, the V gene TRBV4-1; maybe TRBD1 (6 bases). Germline V gene sequence: CDR1 MGHRA, CDR2 YSYEKL. This CDR3 region has 14 residues. V lost 4 bases and J 2 bases, leaving 11 bases between the germline ends. The CDR3 loop is CASSPDRINTEAFF. The CDR3 DNA sequence: TGCGCCAGCAGCCCGGACAGAATAAACACTGAAGCTTTCTTT.

V is TRBV6-6 and J is TRBJ1-2, with 7 positions matching TRBD1. After removal of 5 bases from V and 6 bases from J, the junction contained 9 bases not matched to a gene. This CDR3 has 14 residues. CDR1 and CDR2 (germline): MNHNY, SVGAGI (reference sequence). The CDR3 DNA is TGTGCCAGCAGTCACGACAGGGAGTTTGATGGCTACACCTTC. Translation gives CASSHDREFDGYTF.

The CDR3 is CASSQGGLRNTEAFF. The CDR3 nucleotides read TGTGCCAGCAGCCAGGGGGGGCTGAGGAACACTGAAGCTTTCTTT. The genes are TRBV7-2 and TRBJ1-1; 7 positions agree with TRBD1. The CDR3 extends over 15 amino acids. CDR1 and CDR2 (germline): SGHTA, FQGNSA. Trimming cost V 5 bases and J 1 base; bases outside gene matches: 7.

The CDR3 loop is CASSLEAGRYEQYF. CDR3 sequence (DNA): TGTGCCAGCAGCTTGGAGGCAGGCCGTTACGAGCAGTACTTC. This chain links TRBV5-5 with TRBJ2-7; the D is unclear. Trimming shortened V by 0 bases and J by 4 bases, and 11 bases separated the two germline ends. CDR3 length: 14 residues. Per germline, CDR1 SGHKS and CDR2 YYEKEE (reference sequence).

This clone appeared a single time. This rearrangement joins TRBV6-1 to TRBJ2-7, with a weak D call TRBD1 (6 bases). The CDR3 spans 14 residues. CDR1 is MNHNS, CDR2 SASEGT, per germline. V lost 5 bases, J lost 1 base, and 12 bases lay in between. CDR3 bases: TGTGCCAGCAGTCGCCCCGGACAGTCCTACGAGCAGTACTTC. Amino acid sequence: CASSRPGQSYEQYF.

The rearrangement uses TRBV10-3 and TRBJ2-1, with 8 bases matching TRBD2. Trimming at V came to 3 bases and at J to 8 bases, leaving 9 bases not matched to a gene. The CDR3 extends over 15 amino acids. Looked up from germline, CDR1 is ENHRY and CDR2 is SYGVKD. CDR3 DNA sequence: TGTGCCATCAGTGACGGGAGGACTAGCAGGCATGAGCAGTTCTTC. This encodes CAISDGRTSRHEQFF.

The V and J genes are TRBV6-5 and TRBJ2-4; TRBD1 agrees at 9 bases. CDR1 and CDR2 (germline): MNHEY, SVGAGI. The CDR3 has 16 residues. V shed 0 bases, J shed 9 bases, and the junction held 9 bases outside the gene matches. CDR3 amino acids: CASSYSKDGTGSIQYF. CDR3 nucleotide sequence: TGTGCCAGCAGTTACTCGAAGGACGGGACAGGGAGCATTCAGTACTTC.

The chain uses TRBV4-1 and TRBJ2-4; 11 nucleotides align to TRBD2. This CDR3 is built from 17 residues. Germline V gives CDR1 MGHRA, CDR2 YSYEKL. Germline trimming cut 5 bases from V and 0 bases from J; bases unmatched to any gene: 6. CDR3 coding DNA: TGCGCCAGCAGCTCGCCGACTAGCGGGATAGCCAAAAACATTCAGTACTTC. Translating it yields CASSSPTSGIAKNIQYF.

This clone came up once. The DNA of the CDR3 is TGTGCCAGCAGTCCCGGGACGGCACTCTCTGGAAACACCATATATTTT. Translated: CASSPGTALSGNTIYF. This chain links TRBV6-6 with TRBJ1-3; perhaps TRBD1 as D (5 bases). Germline-derived CDR1 and CDR2 are MNHNY and SVGAGI (reference sequence). The V end lost 5 bases, the J end lost 0 bases, and 14 bases lay between the germline ends. The CDR3 is made up of 16 amino acids.